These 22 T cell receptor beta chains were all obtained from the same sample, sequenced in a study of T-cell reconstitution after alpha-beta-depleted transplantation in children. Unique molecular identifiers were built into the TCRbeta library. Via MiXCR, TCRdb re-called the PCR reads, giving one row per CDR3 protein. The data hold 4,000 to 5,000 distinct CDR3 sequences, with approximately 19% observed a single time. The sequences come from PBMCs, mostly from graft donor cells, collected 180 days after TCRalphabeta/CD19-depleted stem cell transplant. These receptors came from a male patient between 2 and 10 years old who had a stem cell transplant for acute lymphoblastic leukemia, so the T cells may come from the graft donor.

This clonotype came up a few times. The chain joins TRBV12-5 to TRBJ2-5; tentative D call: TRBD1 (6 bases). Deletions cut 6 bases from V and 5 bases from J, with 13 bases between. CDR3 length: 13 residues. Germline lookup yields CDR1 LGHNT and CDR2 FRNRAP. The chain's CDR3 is CASGQGSGETQYF. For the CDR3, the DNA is TGTGCTAGTGGCCAGGGGTCAGGGGAGACCCAGTACTTC.

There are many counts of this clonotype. The CDR3 DNA sequence: TGTGCCAGCAGGGACAGGGGGCTGACAGATACGCAGTATTTT. Its translation: CASRDRGLTDTQYF. The chain links TRBV11-3 to TRBJ2-3; 11 bases are shared with TRBD1. This CDR3 is 14 amino acids long. In germline, CDR1 is SGHNT, CDR2 YENEEA. The V and J ends lost 6 bases and 3 bases, in that order; junction bases with no gene match: 2.

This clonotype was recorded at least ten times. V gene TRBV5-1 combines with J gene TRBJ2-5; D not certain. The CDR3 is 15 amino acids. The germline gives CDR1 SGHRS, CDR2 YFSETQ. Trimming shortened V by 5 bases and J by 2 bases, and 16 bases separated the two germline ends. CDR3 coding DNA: TGCGCCAGCAGTCGCCTATTCCGTTTTCAAGAGACCCAGTACTTC. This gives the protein CASSRLFRFQETQYF. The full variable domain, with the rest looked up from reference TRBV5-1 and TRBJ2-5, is KAGVTQTPRYLIKTRGQQVTLSCSPISGHRSVSWYQQTPGQGLQFLFEYFSETQRNKGNFPGRFSGRQFSNSRSEMNVSTLELGDSALYLCASSRLFRFQETQYFGPGTRLLVL.

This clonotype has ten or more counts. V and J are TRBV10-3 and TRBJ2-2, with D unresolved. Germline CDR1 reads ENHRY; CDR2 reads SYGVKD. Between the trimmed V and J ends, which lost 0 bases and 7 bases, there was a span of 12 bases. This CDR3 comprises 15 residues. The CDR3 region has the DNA TGTGCCATCAGTGAGTCGAATGTGGATCTCGGGGAGCTGTTTTTT. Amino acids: CAISESNVDLGELFF.

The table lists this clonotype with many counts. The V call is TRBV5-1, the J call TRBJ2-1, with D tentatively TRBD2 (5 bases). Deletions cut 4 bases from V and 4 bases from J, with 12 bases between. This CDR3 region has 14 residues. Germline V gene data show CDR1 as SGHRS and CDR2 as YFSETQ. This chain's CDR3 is CASSPTTRYNEQFF. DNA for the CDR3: TGCGCCAGCAGCCCGACCACTAGGTACAATGAGCAGTTCTTC.

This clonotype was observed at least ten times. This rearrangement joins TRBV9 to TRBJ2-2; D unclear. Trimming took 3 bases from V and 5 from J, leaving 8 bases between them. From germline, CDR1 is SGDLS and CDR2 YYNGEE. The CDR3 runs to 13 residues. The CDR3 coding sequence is TGTGCCAGCAGCGCCGGTAGGACCGGGGAGCTGTTTTTT. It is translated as CASSAGRTGELFF.

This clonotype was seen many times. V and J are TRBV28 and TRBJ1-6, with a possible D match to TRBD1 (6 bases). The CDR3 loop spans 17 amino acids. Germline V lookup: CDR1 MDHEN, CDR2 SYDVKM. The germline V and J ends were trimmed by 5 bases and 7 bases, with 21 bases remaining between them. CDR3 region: CASSASRGGIGNSPLHF. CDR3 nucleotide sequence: TGTGCCAGCAGTGCCTCCAGGGGAGGTATTGGGAATTCACCCCTCCACTTT.

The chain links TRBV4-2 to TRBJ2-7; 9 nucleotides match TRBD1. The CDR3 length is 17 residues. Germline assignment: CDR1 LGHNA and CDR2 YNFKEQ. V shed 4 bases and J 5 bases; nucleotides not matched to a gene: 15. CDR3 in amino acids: CASSPGPGTGSPHEQYF. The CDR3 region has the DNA TGTGCCAGCAGCCCTGGGCCCGGGACAGGGTCTCCCCACGAGCAGTACTTC.

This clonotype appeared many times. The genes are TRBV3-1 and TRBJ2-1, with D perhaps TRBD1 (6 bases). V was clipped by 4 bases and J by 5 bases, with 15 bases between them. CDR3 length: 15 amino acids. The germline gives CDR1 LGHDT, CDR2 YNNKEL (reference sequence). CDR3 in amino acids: CASSLGAGANNEQFF. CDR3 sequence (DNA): TGTGCCAGCAGCCTCGGCGCAGGGGCCAACAATGAGCAGTTCTTC.

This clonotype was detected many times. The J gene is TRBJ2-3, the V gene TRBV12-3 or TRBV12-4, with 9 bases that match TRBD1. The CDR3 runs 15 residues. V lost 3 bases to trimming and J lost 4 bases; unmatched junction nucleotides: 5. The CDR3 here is CASSFGTGRSDTQYF. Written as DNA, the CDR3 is TGTGCCAGCAGTTTCGGGACAGGGAGGTCAGATACGCAGTATTTT.

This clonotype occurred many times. In DNA form, the CDR3 reads TGTGCCATCAGTGACGGTCAGCAAGAGACCCAGTACTTC. This sequence encodes CAISDGQQETQYF. The chain employs TRBV10-3 and TRBJ2-5; D not resolved. With 3 bases removed from V and 2 bases from J, the gap between germline ends came to 7 bases. The CDR3 has 13 residues. The germline V gene encodes CDR1 ENHRY and CDR2 SYGVKD.

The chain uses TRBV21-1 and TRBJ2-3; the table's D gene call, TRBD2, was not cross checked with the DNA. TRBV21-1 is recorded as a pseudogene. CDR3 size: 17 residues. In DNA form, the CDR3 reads TGTGCCAGCAGCAAAACCCCCACTAGCGGGGGCACAGATACGCAGTATTTT. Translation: CASSKTPTSGGTDTQYF.

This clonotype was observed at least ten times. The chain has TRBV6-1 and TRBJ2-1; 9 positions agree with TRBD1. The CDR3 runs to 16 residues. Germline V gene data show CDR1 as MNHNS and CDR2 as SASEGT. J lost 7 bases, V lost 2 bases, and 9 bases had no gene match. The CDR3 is CASSEYYGTGRNEQFF. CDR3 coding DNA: TGTGCCAGCAGTGAATACTACGGGACAGGGCGGAATGAGCAGTTCTTC.

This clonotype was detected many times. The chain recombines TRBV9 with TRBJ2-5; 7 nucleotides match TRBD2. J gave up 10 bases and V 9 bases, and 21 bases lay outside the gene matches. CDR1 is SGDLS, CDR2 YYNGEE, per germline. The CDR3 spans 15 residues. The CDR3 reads CATRPLGLRSSGQYF. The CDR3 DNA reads TGTGCCACCCGACCCCTGGGACTAAGAAGTTCCGGCCAGTACTTC.

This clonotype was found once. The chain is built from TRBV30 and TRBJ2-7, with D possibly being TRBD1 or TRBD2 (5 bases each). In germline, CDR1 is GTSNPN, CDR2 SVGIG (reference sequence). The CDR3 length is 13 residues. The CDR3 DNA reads TGTGCTAGAGATGAGGGGACGGTCTACGAGCAGTACTTC. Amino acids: CARDEGTVYEQYF. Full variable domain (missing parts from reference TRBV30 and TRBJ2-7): SQTIHQWPATLVQPVGSPLSLECTVEGTSNPNLYWYRQAAGRGLQLLFYSVGIGQISSEVPQNLSASRPQDRQFILSSKKLLLSDSGFYLCARDEGTVYEQYFGPGTRLTVT.

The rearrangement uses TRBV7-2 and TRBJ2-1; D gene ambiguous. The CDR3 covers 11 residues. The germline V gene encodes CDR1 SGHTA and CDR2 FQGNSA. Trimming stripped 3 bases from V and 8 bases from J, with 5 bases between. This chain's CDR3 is CASSLADEQFF. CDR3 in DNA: TGTGCCAGCAGCTTGGCCGATGAGCAGTTCTTC.

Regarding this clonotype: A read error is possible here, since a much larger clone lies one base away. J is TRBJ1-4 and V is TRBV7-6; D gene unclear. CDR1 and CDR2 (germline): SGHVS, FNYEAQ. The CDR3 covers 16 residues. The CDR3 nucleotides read TGTGCCAGCAGCTTATATCGAGGGCGCGGGAATGAAACACTGTTTTTT. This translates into CASSLYRGRGNETLFF.

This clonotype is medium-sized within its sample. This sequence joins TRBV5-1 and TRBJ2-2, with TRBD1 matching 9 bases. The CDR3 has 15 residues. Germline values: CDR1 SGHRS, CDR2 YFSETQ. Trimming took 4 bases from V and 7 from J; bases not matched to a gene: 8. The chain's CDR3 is CASSPDRGIDGELFF. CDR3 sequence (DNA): TGCGCCAGCAGCCCGGACAGGGGAATTGACGGGGAGCTGTTTTTT. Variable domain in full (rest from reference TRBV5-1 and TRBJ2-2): KAGVTQTPRYLIKTRGQQVTLSCSPISGHRSVSWYQQTPGQGLQFLFEYFSETQRNKGNFPGRFSGRQFSNSRSEMNVSTLELGDSALYLCASSPDRGIDGELFFGEGSRLTVL.

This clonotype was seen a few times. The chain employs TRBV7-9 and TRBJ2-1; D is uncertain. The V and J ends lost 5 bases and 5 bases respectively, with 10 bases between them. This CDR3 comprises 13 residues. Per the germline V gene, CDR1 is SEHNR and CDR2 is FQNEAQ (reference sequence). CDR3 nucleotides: TGTGCCAGCAGCCCCGAGTTCGACAATGAGCAGTTCTTC. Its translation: CASSPEFDNEQFF.

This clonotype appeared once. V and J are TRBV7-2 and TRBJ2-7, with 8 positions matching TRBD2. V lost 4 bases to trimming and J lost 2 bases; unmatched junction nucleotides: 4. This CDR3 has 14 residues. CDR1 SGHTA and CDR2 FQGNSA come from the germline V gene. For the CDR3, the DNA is TGTGCCAGCAGCTCGGGACTAGGACCCTACGAGCAGTACTTC. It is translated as CASSSGLGPYEQYF.

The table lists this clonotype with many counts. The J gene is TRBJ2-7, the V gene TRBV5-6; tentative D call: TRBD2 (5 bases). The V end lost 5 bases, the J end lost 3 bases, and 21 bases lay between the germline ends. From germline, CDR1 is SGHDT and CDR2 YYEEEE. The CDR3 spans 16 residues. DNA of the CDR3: TGTGCCAGCAGAGATTGGGCGGGCACCACGATCTACGAGCAGTACTTC. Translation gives CASRDWAGTTIYEQYF.

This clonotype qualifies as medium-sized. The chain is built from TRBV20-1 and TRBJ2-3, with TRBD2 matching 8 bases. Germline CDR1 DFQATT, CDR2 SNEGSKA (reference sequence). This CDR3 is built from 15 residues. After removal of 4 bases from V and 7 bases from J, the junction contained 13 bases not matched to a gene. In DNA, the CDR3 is TGCAGTGCTACAGATACTAGCGGACTCTTAAATACGCAGTATTTT. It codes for CSATDTSGLLNTQYF.